This TCR beta chain appears in the sequencing data of a study of shared clonotypes between healthy human individuals (TCRdb year 2020). As for the study more broadly: A few men and two women, aged 18 to 49 years, made up the cohort. Each donor's leukapheresis produced roughly between roughly 0.85 and 9.5 billion PBMCs. Blood TCR repertoires of five healthy adults were deeply sequenced to estimate repertoire size and the extent of clonotype sharing between individuals. Different laboratories and diverse techniques were used to prepare libraries and sequence TCR repertoires, to increase sequencing depth and limit assay-specific biases.

Paper-wide results and their limitations: Pairwise subsampling led to the expectation that sequencing depth would affect the degree of clonotype sharing among donors. Because the study included a small number of donors, the genetic and exposure-history diversity represented was limited. Sampling was restricted to blood, and TCR repertoires in tissues likely differ from the TCR repertoires found in blood.

TCR CDR3 regions were amplified from genomic DNA by multiplex PCR using the deep immunoSEQ assay. Extracted genomic DNA from each cell subset was spread evenly across all wells of several immunoSEQ 96-well plates, with each plate serving as a replicate. For unsorted PBMC, approximately 300 ng of genomic DNA, equivalent to around 30,000 T cell genomes, went into each replicate PCR. Genomic DNA from unsorted PBMC was sequenced over ten immunoSEQ deep assay plates. Purified libraries were measured with a Qubit 3.0 fluorometer, size-checked on a Bioanalyzer 2100, and measured again with the KAPA Library Quantification kit. A separate single-read 150-cycle Illumina NextSeq 550 flow cell was used to sequence each immunoSEQ 96-well plate. The authors processed their data as follows. Because the immunoSEQ output included only junctional sequences and no quality scores, the filtering could not be the same as the filtering used for full-length reads. To assign V/J genes and CDR3, sequences were annotated using PyIR, a Python wrapper for IgBLAST v1.9, with IMGT germline references. Any read was removed if the V/J assignment was weak (E-value above 1e-6), the CDR3 was missing, or the read contained stop codons, out-of-frame junctions, or ambiguous translated residues. V3J clonotypes were defined by identical inferred V gene, J gene, and CDR3 amino acid sequence. Percentage overlap between repertoires was computed as shared unique clonotypes divided by the size of the smaller repertoire. Repertoire richness was assessed with RTK rarefaction, the Chao1 estimator, and Recon v2.1 estimates of unobserved clonotypes. The source is immuneACCESS, and TCRdb retained only in-frame sequences with V and J called. Part of the clones is not carried over; for the studies checked, unresolved V genes explain less than half of this, and the remainder is unexplained. D and trimming were read from the DNA, whereas the V and J calls and clone size are those reported in that table. This sample comprises more than 400,000 clones, around 80% of them detected only once. 12% of the sample comes from the top ten.

This clone has more than one count but fewer than ten. Which antigen it targets is not known. Within one base of it there is no much larger clone, and no base qualities were kept. From a lookup of the germline V gene, CDR1 and CDR2 are SGHRS and YFSETQ. From its cysteine to its phenylalanine, the CDR3 spans 14 amino acids. The sequence is cut down to CDR3 DNA, 42 bases in frame from base 1. Germline trimming amounts to 4 bases on V and 2 bases on J, with 1 as the count of junction bases outside the gene matches. Healthy HIV-negative adults with no recently reported acute infections or vaccinations were included as donors. Every donor was a Caucasian adult residing in Nashville, Tennessee, USA. In the unsorted samples, around 81 million PBMCs were counted, and genomic DNA was extracted using the QIAamp DNA Blood Mini kit. After blood collection by leukapheresis, PBMCs were isolated using Ficoll-Histopaque density gradient centrifugation and then cryopreserved in the vapor phase of liquid nitrogen.

The rearrangement combines TRBV5-1 with TRBJ2-2; 8 nucleotides in the junction match TRBD1. The specimen sequenced was PBMCs. This receptor was taken from a woman in her thirties or forties in good health. Some clones in this sample may be carry-over from other donors' samples. The CDR3 loop reads CASSGQGNTGELFF. The base sequence is TGCGCCAGCAGCGGACAGGGCAACACCGGGGAGCTGTTTTTT.